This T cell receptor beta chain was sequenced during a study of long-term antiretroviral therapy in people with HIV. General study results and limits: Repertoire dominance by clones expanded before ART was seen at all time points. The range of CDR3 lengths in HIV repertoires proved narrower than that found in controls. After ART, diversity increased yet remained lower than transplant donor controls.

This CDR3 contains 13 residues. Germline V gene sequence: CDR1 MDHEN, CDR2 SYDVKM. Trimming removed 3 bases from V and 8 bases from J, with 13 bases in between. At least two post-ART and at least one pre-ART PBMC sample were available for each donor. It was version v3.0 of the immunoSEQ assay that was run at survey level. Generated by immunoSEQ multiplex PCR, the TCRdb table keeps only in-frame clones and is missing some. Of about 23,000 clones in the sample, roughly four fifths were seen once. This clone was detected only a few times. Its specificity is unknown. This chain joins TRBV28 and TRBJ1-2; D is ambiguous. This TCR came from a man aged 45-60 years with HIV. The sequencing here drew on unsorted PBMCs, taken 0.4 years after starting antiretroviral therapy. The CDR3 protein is CASSLTLSGGYTF. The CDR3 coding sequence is TGTGCCAGCAGTTTGACCTTATCGGGAGGCTACACCTTC.